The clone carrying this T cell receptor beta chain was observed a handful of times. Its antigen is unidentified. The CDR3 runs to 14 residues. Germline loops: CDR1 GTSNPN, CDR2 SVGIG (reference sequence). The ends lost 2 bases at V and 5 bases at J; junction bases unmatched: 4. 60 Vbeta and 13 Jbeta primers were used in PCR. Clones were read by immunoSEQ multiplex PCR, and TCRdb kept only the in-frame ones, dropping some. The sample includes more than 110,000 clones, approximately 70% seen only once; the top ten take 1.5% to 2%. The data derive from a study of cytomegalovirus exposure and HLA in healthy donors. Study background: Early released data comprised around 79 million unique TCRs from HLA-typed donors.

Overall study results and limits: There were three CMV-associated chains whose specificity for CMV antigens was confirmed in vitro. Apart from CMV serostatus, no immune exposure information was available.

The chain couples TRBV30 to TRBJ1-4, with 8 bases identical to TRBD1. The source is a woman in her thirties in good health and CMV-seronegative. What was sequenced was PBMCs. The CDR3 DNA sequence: TGTGCCTGGAGTTTTGACAGGGGCAATGAAAAACTGTTTTTT. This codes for CAWSFDRGNEKLFF.